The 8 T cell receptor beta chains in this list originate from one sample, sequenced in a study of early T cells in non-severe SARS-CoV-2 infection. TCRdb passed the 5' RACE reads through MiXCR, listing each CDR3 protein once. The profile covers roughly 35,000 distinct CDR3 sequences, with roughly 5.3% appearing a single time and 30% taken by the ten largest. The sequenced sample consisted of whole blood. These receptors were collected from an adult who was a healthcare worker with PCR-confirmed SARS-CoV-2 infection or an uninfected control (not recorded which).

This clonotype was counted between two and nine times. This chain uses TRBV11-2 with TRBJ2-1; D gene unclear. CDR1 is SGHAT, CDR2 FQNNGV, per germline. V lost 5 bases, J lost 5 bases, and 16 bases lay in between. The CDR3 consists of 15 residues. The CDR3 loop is CASSPHVMADNEQFF. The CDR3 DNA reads TGTGCCAGCAGCCCTCACGTGATGGCAGACAATGAGCAGTTCTTC.

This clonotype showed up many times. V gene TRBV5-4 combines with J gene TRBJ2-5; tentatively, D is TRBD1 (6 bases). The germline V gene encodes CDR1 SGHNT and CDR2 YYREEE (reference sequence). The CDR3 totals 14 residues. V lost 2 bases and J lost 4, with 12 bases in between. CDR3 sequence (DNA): TGTGCCAGCAGCTTACAGGGTTCGACAGAGACCCAGTACTTC. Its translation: CASSLQGSTETQYF.

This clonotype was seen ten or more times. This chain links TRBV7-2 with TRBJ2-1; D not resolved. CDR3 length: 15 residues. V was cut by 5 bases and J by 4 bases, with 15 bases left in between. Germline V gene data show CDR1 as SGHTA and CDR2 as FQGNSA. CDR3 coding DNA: TGTGCCAGCAGCGAAACCCCTCGAGCTTACAATGAGCAGTTCTTC. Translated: CASSETPRAYNEQFF.

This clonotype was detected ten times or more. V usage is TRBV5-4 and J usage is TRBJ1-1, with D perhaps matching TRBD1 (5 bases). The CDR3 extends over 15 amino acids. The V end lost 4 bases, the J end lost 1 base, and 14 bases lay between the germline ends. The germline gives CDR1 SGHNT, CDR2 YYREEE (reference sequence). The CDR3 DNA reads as TGTGCCAGCAGCCCCCCCCAGGGCGGGAACACTGAAGCTTTCTTT. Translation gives CASSPPQGGNTEAFF.

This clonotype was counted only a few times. CDR3 sequence reads: CASSLPGYEQYF. The CDR3 DNA reads as TGCGCCAGCAGCTTACCGGGTTACGAGCAGTACTTC. The rearrangement links TRBV5-1 to TRBJ2-7; D unclear. The germline CDR1 and CDR2 sequences are SGHRS and YFSETQ. The CDR3 is made up of 12 amino acids. Trimming took 2 bases from V and 4 from J, leaving 7 bases between them.

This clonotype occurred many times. CDR3 nucleotide sequence: TGCGCCAGCAGCGCTAGTCTGGGGCAGCCCCAGCATTTT. The encoded protein is CASSASLGQPQHF. V usage is TRBV5-1 and J usage is TRBJ1-5; no clear D. The CDR3 is made up of 13 amino acids. Trimming stripped 4 bases from V and 7 bases from J, with 12 bases between. Germline CDR1 is SGHRS and CDR2 is YFSETQ.

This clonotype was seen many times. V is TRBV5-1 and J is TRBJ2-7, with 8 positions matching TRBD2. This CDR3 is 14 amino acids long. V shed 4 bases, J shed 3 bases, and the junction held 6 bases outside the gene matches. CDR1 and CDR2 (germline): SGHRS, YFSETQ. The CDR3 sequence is CASSRSGSNYEQYF. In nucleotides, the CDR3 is TGCGCCAGCAGCCGCAGCGGGAGTAACTACGAGCAGTACTTC.

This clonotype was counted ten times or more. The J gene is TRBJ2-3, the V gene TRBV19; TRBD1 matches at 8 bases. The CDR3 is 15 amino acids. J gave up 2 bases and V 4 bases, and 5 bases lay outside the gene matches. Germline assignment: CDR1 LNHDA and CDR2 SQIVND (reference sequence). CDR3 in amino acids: CASSSGQGSTDTQYF. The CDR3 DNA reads TGTGCCAGTAGTAGCGGACAGGGCTCCACAGATACGCAGTATTTT.